These T cell receptor beta chains were read from a single sample in a study of blood T cell repertoires in COVID-19. Data came from immunoSEQ multiplex PCR; TCRdb stores just in-frame clones and leaves some out. The sample includes about 390,000 clones, more than 75% of them seen just once. The sample comprised peripheral blood. Receptor source: a woman aged 60-75 years with COVID-19, enrolled during active disease. The CDR3 runs from the conserved cysteine through the conserved F or W. Fields, in order: clone size, J gene, V gene, D gene, CDR3 DNA, CDR3 protein. D genes are given only for firm matches. Clone size is shown for a subset of rows, as once, few, many or a class of expanded clone.

clone size: NA
J gene: TRBJ1-5
V gene: TRBV6-4
D gene: NA
CDR3 DNA: TGTGCCAGCAGTGACGAGGTGGGTCAGCCCCAGCATTTT
CDR3 protein: CASSDEVGQPQHF

clone size: NA
J gene: TRBJ2-3
V gene: TRBV28
D gene: NA
CDR3 DNA: TGTGCCAGCAGTTTATTCCTAGATACGCAGTATTTT
CDR3 protein: CASSLFLDTQYF

clone size: few
J gene: TRBJ1-1
V gene: TRBV7-8
D gene: TRBD1
CDR3 DNA: TGTGCCAGCAGCTTAGCGCTACAGGGGGGGACTGAAGCTTTCTTT
CDR3 protein: CASSLALQGGTEAFF

clone size: NA
J gene: TRBJ1-2
V gene: TRBV12-3/TRBV12-4
D gene: NA
CDR3 DNA: TGTGCCAGCAGTTTACGGCAGGACTATGGCTACACCTTC
CDR3 protein: CASSLRQDYGYTF

clone size: once
J gene: TRBJ2-5
V gene: TRBV6-1
D gene: TRBD2
CDR3 DNA: TGTGCCAGCAGTGAAGCCGGGCTAGCGGGGAGAGGGAGCCAAGAGACCCAGTACTTC
CDR3 protein: CASSEAGLAGRGSQETQYF

clone size: NA
J gene: TRBJ1-2
V gene: TRBV5-1
D gene: NA
CDR3 DNA: TGCGCCAGCAGCTTTACAGGACAGTCAGCTAACTATGGCTACACCTTC
CDR3 protein: CASSFTGQSANYGYTF

clone size: NA
J gene: TRBJ1-1
V gene: TRBV11-2
D gene: NA
CDR3 DNA: TGTGCCAGCAGCTTAGCCCCGGGGGGAGGCGGAGGTGAAGCTTTCTTT
CDR3 protein: CASSLAPGGGGGEAFF

clone size: NA
J gene: TRBJ1-5
V gene: TRBV12-3/TRBV12-4
D gene: NA
CDR3 DNA: TGTGCCAGCAGTTTGGAGCCGGCACAGCCCCAGCATTTT
CDR3 protein: CASSLEPAQPQHF

clone size: NA
J gene: TRBJ2-7
V gene: TRBV2
D gene: NA
CDR3 DNA: TGTGCCAGCAGTTCAGGATTCTACGAGCAGTACTTC
CDR3 protein: CASSSGFYEQYF

clone size: once
J gene: TRBJ2-1
V gene: TRBV29-1
D gene: NA
CDR3 DNA: TGCAGCGTTGAAGGGCAGGGGAACTACAATGAGCAGTTCTTC
CDR3 protein: CSVEGQGNYNEQFF

clone size: NA
J gene: TRBJ1-4
V gene: TRBV9
D gene: TRBD1
CDR3 DNA: TGTGCCAGCAGCGTAGGCCAGGGGGCTGGGGAAAAACTGTTTTTT
CDR3 protein: CASSVGQGAGEKLFF

clone size: NA
J gene: TRBJ1-1
V gene: TRBV5-1
D gene: NA
CDR3 DNA: TGCGCCAGCAGCTCCGTCCCCGGGGGGGCTGAAGCTTTCTTT
CDR3 protein: CASSSVPGGAEAFF

clone size: NA
J gene: TRBJ2-7
V gene: TRBV13
D gene: NA
CDR3 DNA: TGTGCCAGCAGCTTTAGGGGGACCTCCTACGAGCAGTACTTC
CDR3 protein: CASSFRGTSYEQYF

clone size: NA
J gene: TRBJ2-1
V gene: TRBV29-1
D gene: NA
CDR3 DNA: TGCAGCGTTGAAGCCCAGGTAACAGGCCCTTACGGTGAGCAGTTCTTC
CDR3 protein: CSVEAQVTGPYGEQFF

clone size: NA
J gene: TRBJ1-2
V gene: TRBV3-1/TRBV3-2
D gene: NA
CDR3 DNA: TGTGCCAGCAGCCCTGGGAACCGGGGGGGCTACACCTTC
CDR3 protein: CASSPGNRGGYTF

clone size: NA
J gene: TRBJ2-1
V gene: TRBV6-4
D gene: NA
CDR3 DNA: TGTGCCAGCAGTAAGGAGAGGGCTAACAATGAGCAGTTCTTC
CDR3 protein: CASSKERANNEQFF

clone size: NA
J gene: TRBJ2-4
V gene: TRBV19
D gene: NA
CDR3 DNA: TGTGCCAGTAAGCTCAGGGCTTCAGGCCTCCTAAACCCGGACATTCAGTACTTC
CDR3 protein: CASKLRASGLLNPDIQYF

clone size: NA
J gene: TRBJ2-7
V gene: TRBV6-5
D gene: TRBD1
CDR3 DNA: TGTGCCAGCAGTTCCGGGACAGGCCTCTACGAGCAGTACTTC
CDR3 protein: CASSSGTGLYEQYF

clone size: NA
J gene: TRBJ2-2
V gene: TRBV30
D gene: TRBD2
CDR3 DNA: TGTGCCTGGAGTAGGAGCGGGGGTGGCACCGGGGAGCTGTTTTTT
CDR3 protein: CAWSRSGGGTGELFF

clone size: NA
J gene: TRBJ1-2
V gene: TRBV6-5
D gene: TRBD1
CDR3 DNA: TGTGCCAGCAGAGCCCGGACAGGGTCGGGGAATGGCTACACCTTC
CDR3 protein: CASRARTGSGNGYTF

clone size: NA
J gene: TRBJ1-1
V gene: TRBV10-3
D gene: TRBD1
CDR3 DNA: TGTGCCATCAGTGGCGGGACAGGGGCTGAAGCTTTCTTT
CDR3 protein: CAISGGTGAEAFF

clone size: NA
J gene: TRBJ2-4
V gene: TRBV18
D gene: NA
CDR3 DNA: TGTGCCAGCTCAGCCCTGACCGGAGAAAACATTCAGTACTTC
CDR3 protein: CASSALTGENIQYF

clone size: NA
J gene: TRBJ2-6
V gene: TRBV5-1
D gene: NA
CDR3 DNA: TGCGCCAGCAGCTTGGTCCAGTCTGGGGCCAACGTCCTGACTTTC
CDR3 protein: CASSLVQSGANVLTF

clone size: NA
J gene: TRBJ2-3
V gene: TRBV2
D gene: NA
CDR3 DNA: TGTGCCAGCAGTGAAATTTCGCTAGAAGGAAAAGATACGCAGTATTTT
CDR3 protein: CASSEISLEGKDTQYF

clone size: NA
J gene: TRBJ1-2
V gene: TRBV12-3/TRBV12-4
D gene: NA
CDR3 DNA: TGTGCCAGCAGTCTGACAGCCTATGGCTACACCTTC
CDR3 protein: CASSLTAYGYTF

clone size: NA
J gene: TRBJ1-1
V gene: TRBV30
D gene: TRBD1
CDR3 DNA: TGTGCCTGGACTATTCAGGGGGCCGGCACTGAAGCTTTCTTT
CDR3 protein: CAWTIQGAGTEAFF

clone size: NA
J gene: TRBJ2-7
V gene: TRBV11-2
D gene: TRBD1
CDR3 DNA: TGTGCCAGCAGCTGGGACAGGGTCTCCTACGAGCAGTACTTC
CDR3 protein: CASSWDRVSYEQYF

clone size: NA
J gene: TRBJ2-6
V gene: TRBV7-9
D gene: NA
CDR3 DNA: TGTGCCAGCAGCCCCCAAGGACAGTCTGGGGCCAACGTCCTGACTTTC
CDR3 protein: CASSPQGQSGANVLTF

clone size: NA
J gene: TRBJ2-5
V gene: TRBV4-1
D gene: NA
CDR3 DNA: TGCGCCAGCAGCCCTCGACAGGAAAAACAAGAGACCCAGTACTTC
CDR3 protein: CASSPRQEKQETQYF

clone size: NA
J gene: TRBJ2-3
V gene: TRBV2
D gene: TRBD1
CDR3 DNA: TGTGCCAGCAGAAAAGGACAGGGGGGCACAGATACGCAGTATTTT
CDR3 protein: CASRKGQGGTDTQYF

clone size: NA
J gene: TRBJ1-5
V gene: TRBV2
D gene: NA
CDR3 DNA: TGTGCCAGCAGGAGAGATAGCAATCAGCCCCAGCATTTT
CDR3 protein: CASRRDSNQPQHF

clone size: NA
J gene: TRBJ2-3
V gene: TRBV11-3
D gene: TRBD2
CDR3 DNA: TGTGCCAGCAGCCAGGGGGCTAGCGGGGGGCAAGATACGCAGTATTTT
CDR3 protein: CASSQGASGGQDTQYF

clone size: NA
J gene: TRBJ2-5
V gene: TRBV10-3
D gene: NA
CDR3 DNA: TGTGCCATCAGTGACGGGATCCAAGAGACCCAGTACTTC
CDR3 protein: CAISDGIQETQYF

clone size: NA
J gene: TRBJ1-4
V gene: TRBV2
D gene: NA
CDR3 DNA: TGTGCCAGCAGTGAAGGTCCAGCAACTAATGAAAAACTGTTTTTT
CDR3 protein: CASSEGPATNEKLFF

clone size: once
J gene: TRBJ2-1
V gene: TRBV27
D gene: TRBD1
CDR3 DNA: TGTGCCAGCAGCTTGACAGGGGGCTGGTTAATAGGGCAGTTCTTC
CDR3 protein: CASSLTGGWLIGQFF

clone size: NA
J gene: TRBJ1-5
V gene: TRBV9
D gene: NA
CDR3 DNA: TGTGCCAGGCGCGATCAGCCCCAGCATTTT
CDR3 protein: CARRDQPQHF

clone size: NA
J gene: TRBJ1-3
V gene: TRBV27
D gene: TRBD1
CDR3 DNA: TGTGCCAGCAGTTTATTGGCACAGGGGTTGGCTGGAAACACCATATATTTT
CDR3 protein: CASSLLAQGLAGNTIYF

clone size: NA
J gene: TRBJ1-1
V gene: TRBV5-4
D gene: NA
CDR3 DNA: TGTGCCAGCAGGGGAGGGGCTCTGAACACTGAAGCTTTCTTT
CDR3 protein: CASRGGALNTEAFF

clone size: NA
J gene: TRBJ1-5
V gene: TRBV28
D gene: NA
CDR3 DNA: TGTGCCAGTTCCAGGGCTAATCAGCCCCAGCATTTT
CDR3 protein: CASSRANQPQHF

clone size: once
J gene: TRBJ2-7
V gene: TRBV5-1
D gene: TRBD1
CDR3 DNA: TGCGCCAGCAGCTTGTCGGGACAGGGTCACGAGCAGTACTTC
CDR3 protein: CASSLSGQGHEQYF

clone size: NA
J gene: TRBJ1-2
V gene: TRBV6-1
D gene: NA
CDR3 DNA: TGTGCCAGCAGTGAATTGGGACTCCGCGCTCTTGGCTACACCTTC
CDR3 protein: CASSELGLRALGYTF

clone size: once
J gene: TRBJ2-3
V gene: TRBV18
D gene: TRBD1
CDR3 DNA: TGTGCCAGCTCACCACGAGGGGACAGGGAAAACACAGATACGCAGTATTTT
CDR3 protein: CASSPRGDRENTDTQYF

clone size: NA
J gene: TRBJ1-1
V gene: TRBV18
D gene: NA
CDR3 DNA: TGTGCCAGCTCACCACCTACAGCTAACACTGAAGCTTTCTTT
CDR3 protein: CASSPPTANTEAFF

clone size: NA
J gene: TRBJ1-2
V gene: TRBV7-9
D gene: NA
CDR3 DNA: TGTGCCAGCAGCTTAGCGCTGAAGGGGGGCTACACCTTC
CDR3 protein: CASSLALKGGYTF